Listed below are T cell receptor beta chains from one sample, sequenced in a study of cytomegalovirus exposure and HLA in healthy donors. This table comes from immunoSEQ multiplex PCR, and its TCRdb copy is limited to in-frame clones, with some not included. The data show roughly 150,000 clones, with about 80% seen just once and 6.5% to 7.5% held by the top ten. The sample taken for sequencing was PBMCs. The receptors here all came from a woman in her forties or fifties in good health and CMV-seropositive. Each CDR3 is given with its conserved first and last residue. Fields, in order: V gene, D gene, clone size, J gene, CDR3 DNA, CDR3 protein. The D gene is left open where the match is weak. Size values are once, few and many counts, or a class for expanded clones, and some rows have none.

v_gene: TRBV25-1; d_gene: TRBD2; abundance: NA; j_gene: TRBJ2-7; CDR3nt: TGTGCCAGCAGCGGACTAGCCTACGAGCAGTACTTC; CDR3aa: CASSGLAYEQYF
v_gene: TRBV13; d_gene: TRBD1; abundance: NA; j_gene: TRBJ2-1; CDR3nt: TGTGCCAGCACCCCATCGACAGGGACAAATGAGCAGTTCTTC; CDR3aa: CASTPSTGTNEQFF
v_gene: TRBV6-1; d_gene: NA; abundance: few; j_gene: TRBJ1-3; CDR3nt: TGTGCCAGCAGTGGGGGTGCGGGGTCTGGAAACACCATATATTTT; CDR3aa: CASSGGAGSGNTIYF
v_gene: TRBV7-6; d_gene: TRBD2; abundance: NA; j_gene: TRBJ2-7; CDR3nt: TGTGCCAGCAGCTTAGATGGAGGGGTAGCGGGGGGGCCCTCCTACGAGCAGTACTTC; CDR3aa: CASSLDGGVAGGPSYEQYF
v_gene: TRBV7-9; d_gene: NA; abundance: NA; j_gene: TRBJ2-7; CDR3nt: TGTTCCAGCAGCTCCGGGTCCTACGAGCAGTACTTC; CDR3aa: CSSSSGSYEQYF
v_gene: TRBV12-5; d_gene: NA; abundance: once; j_gene: TRBJ2-2; CDR3nt: TGTGCCCAGGAGGATTCCAACGGGGAGCTGTTTTTT; CDR3aa: CAQEDSNGELFF
v_gene: TRBV7-9; d_gene: NA; abundance: once; j_gene: TRBJ1-1; CDR3nt: TGTGCCAGCAGCTCCCAACAGGGGAACACTGAAGCTTTCTTT; CDR3aa: CASSSQQGNTEAFF
v_gene: TRBV6-6; d_gene: TRBD1; abundance: NA; j_gene: TRBJ2-3; CDR3nt: TGTGCCAGCAGTCCGACAGGGGGGGGGACAGATACGCAGTATTTT; CDR3aa: CASSPTGGGTDTQYF
v_gene: TRBV6-1; d_gene: TRBD1; abundance: NA; j_gene: TRBJ2-7; CDR3nt: TGTGCCAGCAGTTCCCGGGACAGAAACTACGAGCAGTACTTC; CDR3aa: CASSSRDRNYEQYF
v_gene: TRBV19; d_gene: TRBD2; abundance: NA; j_gene: TRBJ2-1; CDR3nt: TGTGCCAGTAGTACTCTACGGGGCGGGGGTGATGGTGAGCAGTTCTTC; CDR3aa: CASSTLRGGGDGEQFF
v_gene: TRBV6-6; d_gene: NA; abundance: once; j_gene: TRBJ2-7; CDR3nt: TGTGCCAGCAGTTACTTGAGTACAGGCCCCTACGAGCAGTACTTC; CDR3aa: CASSYLSTGPYEQYF
v_gene: TRBV4-2; d_gene: NA; abundance: once; j_gene: TRBJ1-1; CDR3nt: TGTGCCAGCAGCCACCTACAGGGAATAGGAGAGAGTGAAGCTTTCTTT; CDR3aa: CASSHLQGIGESEAFF
v_gene: TRBV5-8; d_gene: NA; abundance: few; j_gene: TRBJ2-6; CDR3nt: TGTGCCAGCAGCCACTCTGGGGCCAACGTCCTGACTTTC; CDR3aa: CASSHSGANVLTF
v_gene: TRBV6-5; d_gene: NA; abundance: NA; j_gene: TRBJ1-6; CDR3nt: TGTGCCAGCAGCCCCGACAAAGGGGCCCTCCACTTT; CDR3aa: CASSPDKGALHF
v_gene: TRBV5-1; d_gene: TRBD1; abundance: NA; j_gene: TRBJ2-3; CDR3nt: TGCGCCAGCAGCGGGGAGACAGGGCGCACAGATACGCAGTATTTT; CDR3aa: CASSGETGRTDTQYF
v_gene: TRBV5-1; d_gene: TRBD1; abundance: NA; j_gene: TRBJ1-1; CDR3nt: TGCGCCAGCTCCCGTCAGGGGGAGTTCACTGAAGCTTTCTTT; CDR3aa: CASSRQGEFTEAFF
v_gene: TRBV30; d_gene: TRBD1; abundance: NA; j_gene: TRBJ2-5; CDR3nt: TGTGCCTGGAGTGTTGCGACAGGGACGGAGACCCAGTACTTC; CDR3aa: CAWSVATGTETQYF
v_gene: TRBV28; d_gene: TRBD1; abundance: NA; j_gene: TRBJ1-2; CDR3nt: TGTGCCAGCAGTACAAATGATTTAACAGGGGAGCATGGCTACACCTTC; CDR3aa: CASSTNDLTGEHGYTF
v_gene: TRBV20-1; d_gene: NA; abundance: NA; j_gene: TRBJ2-1; CDR3nt: TGCAGTGCTAGAGGGGGGCCTGAGCAGTTCTTC; CDR3aa: CSARGGPEQFF
v_gene: TRBV5-4; d_gene: NA; abundance: NA; j_gene: TRBJ2-7; CDR3nt: TGTGCCAGCAGCTTGGATGGGAATGGGGCGAGGGAGCAGTACTTC; CDR3aa: CASSLDGNGAREQYF
v_gene: TRBV15; d_gene: TRBD1; abundance: NA; j_gene: TRBJ1-2; CDR3nt: TGTGCCACCAGAGGGGGCACTTATGGCTACACCTTC; CDR3aa: CATRGGTYGYTF
v_gene: TRBV19; d_gene: NA; abundance: NA; j_gene: TRBJ2-4; CDR3nt: TGTGCCAGTAGTATGCCGGGGTCGAACATTCAGTACTTC; CDR3aa: CASSMPGSNIQYF
v_gene: TRBV11-2; d_gene: NA; abundance: few; j_gene: TRBJ1-6; CDR3nt: TGTGCCAGCACAGACAGGCACGGATTTTCACCCCTCCACTTT; CDR3aa: CASTDRHGFSPLHF
v_gene: TRBV30; d_gene: NA; abundance: NA; j_gene: TRBJ2-2; CDR3nt: TGTGCCTGGAGCGCTTACGGGACCGGGGAGCTGTTTTTT; CDR3aa: CAWSAYGTGELFF
v_gene: TRBV27; d_gene: TRBD1; abundance: NA; j_gene: TRBJ2-7; CDR3nt: TGTGCCAGCAGGGGACAGTCGAGCTCCTACGAGCAGTACTTC; CDR3aa: CASRGQSSSYEQYF
v_gene: TRBV30; d_gene: TRBD1; abundance: few; j_gene: TRBJ1-1; CDR3nt: TGTGCCTGTCTCCAGGGGGGGAACACTGAAGCTTTCTTT; CDR3aa: CACLQGGNTEAFF
v_gene: TRBV6-5; d_gene: TRBD1; abundance: NA; j_gene: TRBJ1-1; CDR3nt: TGTGCCAGCAGGGGACAAGGGGGCGCAAGCACTGAAGCTTTCTTT; CDR3aa: CASRGQGGASTEAFF
v_gene: TRBV7-3; d_gene: NA; abundance: NA; j_gene: TRBJ2-4; CDR3nt: TGTGCCAGCAGCCAACAAAGTGGAAACATTCAGTACTTC; CDR3aa: CASSQQSGNIQYF
v_gene: TRBV2; d_gene: TRBD1; abundance: NA; j_gene: TRBJ1-6; CDR3nt: TGTGCCAGCAGGACCGGGACAGGGGATTCACCCCTCCACTTT; CDR3aa: CASRTGTGDSPLHF
v_gene: TRBV29-1; d_gene: NA; abundance: NA; j_gene: TRBJ1-1; CDR3nt: TGCAGCGTTGAATGGCCCAGGGGAATGAGGAACACTGAAGCTTTCTTT; CDR3aa: CSVEWPRGMRNTEAFF
v_gene: TRBV25-1; d_gene: TRBD1; abundance: NA; j_gene: TRBJ2-2; CDR3nt: TGTGCCAGCAGTCTCGGCCGGGACAGGGGATACAACACCGGGGAGCTGTTTTTT; CDR3aa: CASSLGRDRGYNTGELFF
v_gene: TRBV2; d_gene: TRBD2; abundance: NA; j_gene: TRBJ2-2; CDR3nt: TGTGCCAGCAGATGGACTAGCGGGGGTGCCGGGGAGCTGTTTTTT; CDR3aa: CASRWTSGGAGELFF
v_gene: TRBV4-1; d_gene: NA; abundance: few; j_gene: TRBJ2-7; CDR3nt: TGCGCCAGCAGCCAAGTTTCGGGAACCCGGGTGCAGTACTTC; CDR3aa: CASSQVSGTRVQYF
v_gene: TRBV2; d_gene: NA; abundance: NA; j_gene: TRBJ2-5; CDR3nt: TGTGCCAGCAGCGGGGACACCCAAGAGACCCAGTACTTC; CDR3aa: CASSGDTQETQYF
v_gene: TRBV5-4; d_gene: TRBD1; abundance: few; j_gene: TRBJ2-2; CDR3nt: TGTGCCAGCAGCTTCGGGACAGCGAACACCGGGGAGCTGTTTTTT; CDR3aa: CASSFGTANTGELFF
v_gene: TRBV29-1; d_gene: NA; abundance: NA; j_gene: TRBJ1-4; CDR3nt: TGCAGCGTCGCCTCCGCGAGAAAACTGTTTTTT; CDR3aa: CSVASARKLFF
v_gene: TRBV27; d_gene: TRBD1; abundance: NA; j_gene: TRBJ1-2; CDR3nt: TGTGCCAGCAGTCCACGGACAGGGGGATATGGCTACACCTTC; CDR3aa: CASSPRTGGYGYTF
v_gene: TRBV7-8; d_gene: TRBD1; abundance: once; j_gene: TRBJ2-7; CDR3nt: TGTGCCAGCAGCTTAGAAGGGACAGCCTACGAGCAGTACTTC; CDR3aa: CASSLEGTAYEQYF
v_gene: TRBV2; d_gene: TRBD2; abundance: once; j_gene: TRBJ2-1; CDR3nt: TGTGCCAGTCCGGGACTACCGCACGAGCAGTTCTTC; CDR3aa: CASPGLPHEQFF
v_gene: TRBV5-1; d_gene: NA; abundance: NA; j_gene: TRBJ2-3; CDR3nt: TGCGCCAGCAGCTCTACTGACGGGGGTGCGGATACGCAGTATTTT; CDR3aa: CASSSTDGGADTQYF
v_gene: TRBV7-8; d_gene: NA; abundance: NA; j_gene: TRBJ1-1; CDR3nt: TGTGCCAGCAGCTTACTGGGGGGTTCGGCTGAAGCTTTCTTT; CDR3aa: CASSLLGGSAEAFF